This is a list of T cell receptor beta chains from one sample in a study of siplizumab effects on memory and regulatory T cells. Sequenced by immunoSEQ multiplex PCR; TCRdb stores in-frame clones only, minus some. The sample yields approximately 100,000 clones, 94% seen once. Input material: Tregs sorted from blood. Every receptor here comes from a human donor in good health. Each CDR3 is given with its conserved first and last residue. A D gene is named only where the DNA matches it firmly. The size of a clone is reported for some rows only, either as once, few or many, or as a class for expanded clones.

cdr3_nt: TGTGCCAGCATACCCCACAGCCGCCCTGGAAACACCATATATTTT
cdr3_aa: CASIPHSRPGNTIYF
v_call: TRBV28
j_call: TRBJ1-3
d_call: .
clone_size: .

cdr3_nt: TGTGCCAGCAGTTGGGGACAGGCCACAGATACGCAGTATTTT
cdr3_aa: CASSWGQATDTQYF
v_call: TRBV28
j_call: TRBJ2-3
d_call: TRBD1
clone_size: .

cdr3_nt: TGTGCCAGCTCCGAGACCCCAGGGGCCCGCTACGAGCAGTACTTC
cdr3_aa: CASSETPGARYEQYF
v_call: TRBV18
j_call: TRBJ2-7
d_call: .
clone_size: .

cdr3_nt: TGTGCCAGCTCACCTAGACGAACAGGACTAGCGGGGCGATTTTTCTCCTACGAGCAGTACTTC
cdr3_aa: CASSPRRTGLAGRFFSYEQYF
v_call: TRBV18
j_call: TRBJ2-7
d_call: TRBD2
clone_size: .

cdr3_nt: TGTGCCAGCAGTGAAGGGCGGGGACCCTCCTACGAGCAGTACTTC
cdr3_aa: CASSEGRGPSYEQYF
v_call: TRBV2
j_call: TRBJ2-7
d_call: .
clone_size: .

cdr3_nt: TGCGCCAGCAGTATAGGGACAGGAGGCTACGAGCAGTACTTC
cdr3_aa: CASSIGTGGYEQYF
v_call: TRBV5-1
j_call: TRBJ2-7
d_call: TRBD1
clone_size: .

cdr3_nt: TGTGCCAGTAGTAGGGGGCGGAGGAATGAGCAGTTCTTC
cdr3_aa: CASSRGRRNEQFF
v_call: TRBV19
j_call: TRBJ2-1
d_call: .
clone_size: .

cdr3_nt: TGTGCCAGCAGCCTTGGGTGGCAGGCGGACTACGAGCAGTACTTC
cdr3_aa: CASSLGWQADYEQYF
v_call: TRBV5-6
j_call: TRBJ2-7
d_call: .
clone_size: .

cdr3_nt: TGTGCCAGCTCTCGACGGGACACAGATACGCAGTATTTT
cdr3_aa: CASSRRDTDTQYF
v_call: TRBV18
j_call: TRBJ2-3
d_call: .
clone_size: .

cdr3_nt: TGTGCCAGCTCACTGCGGTGGGAGGGTAAGCAGGGCGGAGGAGCTTTCTTT
cdr3_aa: CASSLRWEGKQGGGAFF
v_call: TRBV18
j_call: TRBJ1-1
d_call: .
clone_size: .

cdr3_nt: TGTGCCAGCAGCTTGGGGGCCGGGACCGCTTATGGCTACACCTTC
cdr3_aa: CASSLGAGTAYGYTF
v_call: TRBV5-5
j_call: TRBJ1-2
d_call: .
clone_size: .

cdr3_nt: TGTGCCAGCAGTTGGGGGACAGGGGCCTACAATGAGCAGTTCTTC
cdr3_aa: CASSWGTGAYNEQFF
v_call: TRBV11-3
j_call: TRBJ2-1
d_call: TRBD1
clone_size: .

cdr3_nt: TGTGCCAGTAGTATTTCTGCGTCTAGTCTCGACAAAAACATTCAGTACTTC
cdr3_aa: CASSISASSLDKNIQYF
v_call: TRBV19
j_call: TRBJ2-4
d_call: .
clone_size: .

cdr3_nt: TGTGCCAGCAGGCTCCTTGGTGAGCAGTTCTTC
cdr3_aa: CASRLLGEQFF
v_call: TRBV7-9
j_call: TRBJ2-1
d_call: .
clone_size: .

cdr3_nt: TGTGCCAGCAGCACCTGGAACCTCACAGATACGCAGTATTTT
cdr3_aa: CASSTWNLTDTQYF
v_call: TRBV25-1
j_call: TRBJ2-3
d_call: .
clone_size: .

cdr3_nt: TGTGCCAGCAGCCGCCCGACAGGGGGCGCCCCCGGGGAGCTGTTTTTT
cdr3_aa: CASSRPTGGAPGELFF
v_call: TRBV5-6
j_call: TRBJ2-2
d_call: TRBD1
clone_size: .

cdr3_nt: TGTGCCAGCAGCGCTGGGCGAAGGGACACTAACTATGGCTACACCTTC
cdr3_aa: CASSAGRRDTNYGYTF
v_call: TRBV9
j_call: TRBJ1-2
d_call: .
clone_size: .

cdr3_nt: TGTGCCTGGAGTGTACGAGGGTATTCACCCCTCCACTTT
cdr3_aa: CAWSVRGYSPLHF
v_call: TRBV30
j_call: TRBJ1-6
d_call: .
clone_size: .

cdr3_nt: TGTGCCAGCAGCTCTCCAAAACAGGCGACAGGGGGCGCTGGCACAGATACGCAGTATTTT
cdr3_aa: CASSSPKQATGGAGTDTQYF
v_call: TRBV7-6
j_call: TRBJ2-3
d_call: TRBD1
clone_size: .

cdr3_nt: TGTGCCAGCTCACCAGGGTCGGGGAGCACCATATATTTT
cdr3_aa: CASSPGSGSTIYF
v_call: TRBV18
j_call: TRBJ1-3
d_call: .
clone_size: .

cdr3_nt: TGCGCCAGCAGTGAGTCCCCCTTTCTGGAACAAGAGACCCAGTACTTC
cdr3_aa: CASSESPFLEQETQYF
v_call: TRBV10-1
j_call: TRBJ2-5
d_call: .
clone_size: few

cdr3_nt: TGTGCCACCAGCAGAGATGTGGGACCAGGAGAGACCCAGTACTTC
cdr3_aa: CATSRDVGPGETQYF
v_call: TRBV15
j_call: TRBJ2-5
d_call: .
clone_size: .

cdr3_nt: TGTGCCAGCTCACCGAAGATTACCGCGGAGACCCAGTACTTC
cdr3_aa: CASSPKITAETQYF
v_call: TRBV18
j_call: TRBJ2-5
d_call: .
clone_size: .

cdr3_nt: TGCGCCAGCAGCTCCCAAGGGATCTTAGCCGGGGAGCTGTTTTTT
cdr3_aa: CASSSQGILAGELFF
v_call: TRBV5-1
j_call: TRBJ2-2
d_call: .
clone_size: .

cdr3_nt: TGTGCCAGCAGTAGCTTCAATCAGCCCCAGCATTTT
cdr3_aa: CASSSFNQPQHF
v_call: TRBV6-5
j_call: TRBJ1-5
d_call: .
clone_size: .

cdr3_nt: TGCGCCAGCAGCTTGAACGGGGCCAACGTCCTGACTTTC
cdr3_aa: CASSLNGANVLTF
v_call: TRBV5-1
j_call: TRBJ2-6
d_call: .
clone_size: .

cdr3_nt: TGTGCCAGCAGCTTGTTTTCTGGGGCCAACGTCCTGACTTTC
cdr3_aa: CASSLFSGANVLTF
v_call: TRBV5-6
j_call: TRBJ2-6
d_call: .
clone_size: .

cdr3_nt: TGTGCCAGCAGTAGAACAGGGGCTGGGAATGAAAAACTGTTTTTT
cdr3_aa: CASSRTGAGNEKLFF
v_call: TRBV28
j_call: TRBJ1-4
d_call: TRBD1
clone_size: .

cdr3_nt: TGCGCCAGCAGCCAAACACAGACACCCACAAAGAACACTGAAGCTTTCTTT
cdr3_aa: CASSQTQTPTKNTEAFF
v_call: TRBV4-1
j_call: TRBJ1-1
d_call: .
clone_size: .

cdr3_nt: TGTGCCTCATCCTATTGGGGGGACACTCCTGAAGCTTTCTTT
cdr3_aa: CASSYWGDTPEAFF
v_call: TRBV19
j_call: TRBJ1-1
d_call: .
clone_size: .

cdr3_nt: TGCGCCAGCAGCTCCACTAGCGGGAGGGCCGGGGGAGAGACCCAGTACTTC
cdr3_aa: CASSSTSGRAGGETQYF
v_call: TRBV5-1
j_call: TRBJ2-5
d_call: TRBD2
clone_size: .

cdr3_nt: TGTGCCAGCAGTTATTCTCTCCGGGGCCCCCAAGAGACCCAGTACTTC
cdr3_aa: CASSYSLRGPQETQYF
v_call: TRBV6-6
j_call: TRBJ2-5
d_call: .
clone_size: .

cdr3_nt: TGTGCCAGCAGACTAAGCTCCTACGAGCAGTACTTC
cdr3_aa: CASRLSSYEQYF
v_call: TRBV11-2
j_call: TRBJ2-7
d_call: .
clone_size: .

cdr3_nt: TGTGCCTGGAGTACGACGTGGGGAGCCGAAGCTTTCTTT
cdr3_aa: CAWSTTWGAEAFF
v_call: TRBV30
j_call: TRBJ1-1
d_call: .
clone_size: .

cdr3_nt: TGTGCCACCAGCAGAGATAGACTAGGCGATACGCAGTATTTT
cdr3_aa: CATSRDRLGDTQYF
v_call: TRBV15
j_call: TRBJ2-3
d_call: .
clone_size: .

cdr3_nt: TGTGCCAGCAGCTTAGATTCGTATTACCCGGGAAACACCATATATTTT
cdr3_aa: CASSLDSYYPGNTIYF
v_call: TRBV11-2
j_call: TRBJ1-3
d_call: .
clone_size: .

cdr3_nt: TGTGCCAGTAGTATTCGTCCAGGGAGGACTGAAGCTTTCTTT
cdr3_aa: CASSIRPGRTEAFF
v_call: TRBV19
j_call: TRBJ1-1
d_call: .
clone_size: .

cdr3_nt: TGTGCCAGCATGTCCCAGTTCTTC
cdr3_aa: CASMSQFF
v_call: TRBV6-1
j_call: TRBJ2-1
d_call: .
clone_size: .

cdr3_nt: TGCGCCAGCAGCCCCGGGGGGGGGTCTACTGGAAACACCATATATTTT
cdr3_aa: CASSPGGGSTGNTIYF
v_call: TRBV5-1
j_call: TRBJ1-3
d_call: .
clone_size: .

cdr3_nt: TGTGCCAGCGCCTTTGGAGAAAAACTGTTTTTT
cdr3_aa: CASAFGEKLFF
v_call: TRBV18
j_call: TRBJ1-4
d_call: .
clone_size: .

cdr3_nt: TGCGCCAGCAGCTTCAGCACAGATACGCAGTATTTT
cdr3_aa: CASSFSTDTQYF
v_call: TRBV5-1
j_call: TRBJ2-3
d_call: .
clone_size: .

cdr3_nt: TGCAGTGCTAGTCAAGATACGCAGTATTTT
cdr3_aa: CSASQDTQYF
v_call: TRBV20-1
j_call: TRBJ2-3
d_call: .
clone_size: .

cdr3_nt: TGTGCCAGCAGTTACATGGGGACAGGAGTCAAAAACATTCAGTACTTC
cdr3_aa: CASSYMGTGVKNIQYF
v_call: TRBV6-5
j_call: TRBJ2-4
d_call: TRBD1
clone_size: .

cdr3_nt: TGTGCCAGTACCGACCTCCTTATCTCTGGAAACACCATATATTTT
cdr3_aa: CASTDLLISGNTIYF
v_call: TRBV19
j_call: TRBJ1-3
d_call: .
clone_size: once

cdr3_nt: TGTGCCAGTAGTATGATGGGACTAGCGGGTAGTGATACGCAGTATTTT
cdr3_aa: CASSMMGLAGSDTQYF
v_call: TRBV19
j_call: TRBJ2-3
d_call: TRBD2
clone_size: once

cdr3_nt: TGCGCCAGCAGCCCACAGTACGGCTCCTCCTACGAGCAGTACTTC
cdr3_aa: CASSPQYGSSYEQYF
v_call: TRBV4-1
j_call: TRBJ2-7
d_call: .
clone_size: .

cdr3_nt: TGCGCCAGCAGTAGGACAGGGGGAAACACCGGGGAGCTGTTTTTT
cdr3_aa: CASSRTGGNTGELFF
v_call: TRBV5-1
j_call: TRBJ2-2
d_call: TRBD1
clone_size: .

cdr3_nt: TGTGCCAGCAGCCAAGTTGGGAGAGAGACCTACGAGCAGTACTTC
cdr3_aa: CASSQVGRETYEQYF
v_call: TRBV6-1
j_call: TRBJ2-7
d_call: .
clone_size: .

cdr3_nt: TGTGCCTGGAAGAGATCAGACACCGGGGAGCTGTTTTTT
cdr3_aa: CAWKRSDTGELFF
v_call: TRBV30
j_call: TRBJ2-2
d_call: .
clone_size: .

cdr3_nt: TGTGCCAGTCGGGGACCTACGAACACCGGGGAGCTGTTTTTT
cdr3_aa: CASRGPTNTGELFF
v_call: TRBV19
j_call: TRBJ2-2
d_call: .
clone_size: .

cdr3_nt: TGTGCCAGCAGCCCAGAGAATCTAGCGTTAACAGATACGCAGTATTTT
cdr3_aa: CASSPENLALTDTQYF
v_call: TRBV9
j_call: TRBJ2-3
d_call: .
clone_size: .

cdr3_nt: TGCGCCAGCAGCTTGGTTGGGGGGCGCTTGAACACTGAAGCTTTCTTT
cdr3_aa: CASSLVGGRLNTEAFF
v_call: TRBV5-1
j_call: TRBJ1-1
d_call: .
clone_size: .

cdr3_nt: TGTGCCAGCAGCTCCGTCGGCGGCAGGGCTGAGCAGTTCTTC
cdr3_aa: CASSSVGGRAEQFF
v_call: TRBV6-5
j_call: TRBJ2-1
d_call: .
clone_size: .

cdr3_nt: TGTGTCAGAAGCTTAGCTAAACACTCGTCGTGGCAGGAAAGTTCCTACGAGCAGTACTTC
cdr3_aa: CVRSLAKHSSWQESSYEQYF
v_call: TRBV7-5
j_call: TRBJ2-7
d_call: .
clone_size: .

cdr3_nt: TGTGCCTGCTCCTGGACAGGAGGTTACGAGCAGTACTTC
cdr3_aa: CACSWTGGYEQYF
v_call: TRBV6-1
j_call: TRBJ2-7
d_call: TRBD1
clone_size: .

cdr3_nt: TGTGCCAGCTCACCACGTTTAGCGGGAGCGAAAGAGCAGTACTTC
cdr3_aa: CASSPRLAGAKEQYF
v_call: TRBV18
j_call: TRBJ2-7
d_call: TRBD2
clone_size: .

cdr3_nt: TGTGCCAGCAGTTCCCGACTAGTTTCCTACGAGCAGTACTTC
cdr3_aa: CASSSRLVSYEQYF
v_call: TRBV6-5
j_call: TRBJ2-7
d_call: .
clone_size: .